Listed here are 26 T cell receptor beta chains from one sample, sequenced in a study of blood T cell repertoires in COVID-19. The protocol was immunoSEQ multiplex PCR, while the TCRdb copy is restricted to in-frame clones and leaves out a portion. Among some 150,000 clones listed, roughly 87% were seen once. The sequenced material came from peripheral blood. All receptors derive from a woman aged 60 to 75 who had recovered from COVID-19.

This clone has only a few counts. The chain links TRBV5-1 to TRBJ2-3, with a tentative D call TRBD2 (6 bases). Germline V gives CDR1 SGHRS, CDR2 YFSETQ. The V end was cut by 7 bases, the J end by 0 bases, with 12 bases between. This CDR3 is built from 14 residues. The DNA of the CDR3 is TGCGCCAGCTTGCGGGGAGGTAGCACAGATACGCAGTATTTT. This gives the protein CASLRGGSTDTQYF.

About this clone itself: Mismatch with germline at one junction end may stem from a read error. The chain links TRBV2 to TRBJ1-1; 9 positions match TRBD1. The CDR3 length is 14 residues. In germline, CDR1 is SNHLY, CDR2 FYNNEI. The CDR3 region is CASREGQGYTEAFF. The CDR3, as DNA: TGTGCCAGCAGGGAAGGACAGGGGTACACTGAAGCTTTCTTT.

The rearrangement links TRBV5-8 to TRBJ2-5; the D gene is possibly TRBD1 (5 bases). The ends were cut back, 2 bases at V and 1 base at J, with 21 bases in the middle. The CDR3 extends over 18 amino acids. The V gene's germline CDR1 is SGHTS and CDR2 YDEGEE. CDR3 sequence reads: CASSLGQFPGIPQETQYF. CDR3 nucleotide sequence: TGTGCCAGCAGCTTAGGCCAATTCCCAGGGATCCCCCAAGAGACCCAGTACTTC. Drawing the rest from reference TRBV5-8 and TRBJ2-5, the complete variable domain is EAGVTQSPTHLIKTRGQQATLRCSPISGHTSVYWYQQALGLGLQFLLWYDEGEERNRGNFPPRFSGRQFPNYSSELNVNALELEDSALYLCASSLGQFPGIPQETQYFGPGTRLLVL.

The rearrangement joins TRBV28 to TRBJ2-1; 8 nucleotides agree with TRBD2. Germline V gene sequence: CDR1 MDHEN, CDR2 SYDVKM. This CDR3 is 14 amino acids long. The V gene end was trimmed by 6 bases and the J gene end by 4 bases; junction bases not matched to a gene: 5. The CDR3 region is CASRSGGNYNEQFF. As DNA, the CDR3 is TGTGCCAGCAGAAGCGGGGGAAATTACAATGAGCAGTTCTTC.

The V gene is TRBV3-1 (or the pseudogene TRBV3-2), the J gene TRBJ1-4; tentative D call: TRBD1 (5 bases). Germline CDR1 is LGHDT and CDR2 is YNNKEL (reference sequence). Trimming took 6 bases from V and 2 from J, leaving 16 bases between them. This CDR3 has 16 residues. This chain's CDR3 is CASSFFRGSTNEKLFF. CDR3 nucleotide sequence: TGTGCCAGCAGTTTTTTCCGGGGGTCCACTAATGAAAAACTGTTTTTT.

This rearrangement joins TRBV29-1 to TRBJ2-3; a weak D match, TRBD2 (5 bases). Germline lookup yields CDR1 SQVTM and CDR2 ANQGSEA. Trimming took 4 bases from V and 3 from J, leaving 17 bases between them. This CDR3 region has 15 residues. The CDR3 region is CSVGFGRVFTDTQYF. As DNA, the CDR3 is TGCAGCGTTGGTTTTGGGCGGGTCTTTACAGATACGCAGTATTTT.

This clone was found once. The chain employs TRBV6-2 or TRBV6-3 and TRBJ2-7; TRBD1 matches at 7 bases. The CDR3 runs to 13 residues. CDR1 MNHEY and CDR2 SVGEGT come from the germline V gene. The V and J ends lost 5 bases and 7 bases, in that order; junction bases with no gene match: 8. The CDR3 DNA follows: TGTGCCAGCAGTCCCGGGACAGCCTCGGAGCAGTACTTC. This encodes CASSPGTASEQYF.

The gene calls are TRBV4-3 and TRBJ2-7, with 8 bases that match TRBD2. CDR1 is LGHNA, CDR2 YSLEER, per germline. The CDR3 length is 15 residues. Trimming took 4 bases from V and 1 from J; bases not matched to a gene: 6. The CDR3 bases are TGCGCCAGCAGCCGGCGGGGGGCCGGATCCTACGAGCAGTACTTC. Translation: CASSRRGAGSYEQYF.

This chain connects TRBV7-3 to TRBJ2-3; D may be TRBD2 (5 bases). The germline V and J ends were trimmed by 2 bases and 4 bases, with 10 bases remaining between them. The CDR3 consists of 14 residues. The germline V gene has CDR1 SGHTA and CDR2 FQGTGA. CDR3 bases: TGTGCCAGCAGCTTACCGGGGATCCCAGATACGCAGTATTTT. Amino acids: CASSLPGIPDTQYF. Full variable domain (missing parts from reference TRBV7-3 and TRBJ2-3): GAGVSQTPSNKVTEKGKYVELRCDPISGHTALYWYRQSLGQGPEFLIYFQGTGAADDSGLPNDRFFAVRPEGSVSTLKIQRTERGDSAVYLCASSLPGIPDTQYFGPGTRLTVL.

This rearrangement joins TRBV4-3 to TRBJ2-1, with TRBD2 matching over 13 bases. V shed 5 bases and J 8 bases; nucleotides not matched to a gene: 12. CDR1 is LGHNA, CDR2 YSLEER, per germline. The CDR3 is made up of 17 amino acids. CDR3 coding DNA: TGCGCCAGCAGCAAACAACTAGCGGGGGGGCCTGTGGATGAGCAGTTCTTC. Protein: CASSKQLAGGPVDEQFF.

V gene TRBV11-2 combines with J gene TRBJ2-5; 11 bases are a match to TRBD2. Trimming at V came to 7 bases and at J to 3 bases, leaving 1 base not matched to a gene. Per germline, CDR1 SGHAT and CDR2 FQNNGV. The CDR3 runs 13 residues. CDR3 residues: CASKLAGEETQYF. For the CDR3, the DNA is TGTGCCAGCAAACTAGCGGGGGAAGAGACCCAGTACTTC.

The chain recombines TRBV18 with TRBJ1-3, with D perhaps TRBD1 (5 bases). Looked up from germline, CDR1 is KGHSH and CDR2 is LQKENI. This CDR3 spans 15 amino acids. V lost 3 bases and J lost 0, with 9 bases in between. CDR3 bases: TGTGCCAGCTCACCCCGACAGAGCTCTGGAAACACCATATATTTT. Translated: CASSPRQSSGNTIYF.

V usage is TRBV5-1 and J usage is TRBJ2-7; 9 bases are a match to TRBD1. The V segment lost 4 bases and the J segment 5 bases; nucleotides outside the gene matches: 7. The CDR3 covers 14 residues. Germline CDR1 is SGHRS and CDR2 is YFSETQ. CDR3 nucleotide sequence: TGCGCCAGCAGCCCCGGGACAGGGACTAACGAGCAGTACTTC. Amino acid sequence: CASSPGTGTNEQYF.

Turning to this clone: Different DNA sequences within this sample yield the same CDR3. As DNA, the CDR3 is TGTGCCAGCAGTTTCACGGGGTATGGCTACACCTTC. The encoded protein is CASSFTGYGYTF. J is TRBJ1-2 and V is TRBV12-3 or TRBV12-4; D gene ambiguous. The V end lost 3 bases, the J end lost 5 bases, and 7 bases lay between the germline ends. CDR3 length: 12 residues.

The chain has TRBV5-4 and TRBJ1-2, with TRBD1 identical over 7 bases. CDR1 SGHNT and CDR2 YYREEE come from the germline V gene (reference sequence). CDR3 length: 14 amino acids. The V gene end was trimmed by 0 bases and the J gene end by 7 bases; junction bases not matched to a gene: 6. CDR3 residues: CASSLAGTASGYTF. The CDR3 DNA follows: TGTGCCAGCAGCTTGGCCGGGACAGCCAGTGGCTACACCTTC.

The chain combines TRBV27 with TRBJ2-5, with a possible D match to TRBD2 (5 bases). The CDR3 contains 12 residues. CDR1 and CDR2 (germline): MNHEY, SMNVEV (reference sequence). V was clipped by 6 bases and J by 5 bases, with 10 bases between them. The CDR3 DNA reads TGTGCCAGCAGAACCAGAGGGGAGACCCAGTACTTC. Protein sequence: CASRTRGETQYF.

This clone was recorded once. The genes are TRBV6-6 and TRBJ2-1; TRBD1 is a possible D gene (5 bases). CDR3 length equals 16 residues. The germline V and J ends were trimmed by 7 bases and 9 bases, with 25 bases remaining between them. The V gene's germline CDR1 is MNHNY and CDR2 SVGAGI (reference sequence). CDR3 loop: CASTSGQGLSAGEQFF. CDR3 bases: TGTGCCAGCACTTCCGGGCAGGGTCTTTCGGCCGGTGAGCAGTTCTTC.

The gene calls are TRBV4-3 and TRBJ2-3, with 10 bases aligning to TRBD2. V was clipped by 1 base and J by 6 bases; unmatched bases: 10. The CDR3 spans 17 residues. Germline V gene data show CDR1 as LGHNA and CDR2 as YSLEER. In DNA, the CDR3 is TGCGCCAGCAGCCAAGCGGTAGCGGGGGGCCAAGCCGATACGCAGTATTTT. Translating it yields CASSQAVAGGQADTQYF.

The chain has TRBV9 and TRBJ2-7; D unclear. The germline V gene has CDR1 SGDLS and CDR2 YYNGEE. The CDR3 runs 13 residues. V gave up 4 bases and J gave up 0 bases, with 8 bases separating them. DNA for the CDR3: TGTGCCAGCAGCCCAACCGGCTCCTACGAGCAGTACTTC. This codes for CASSPTGSYEQYF.

This clone was seen a few times. J is TRBJ1-3 and V is TRBV9; 8 positions agree with TRBD1. This CDR3 comprises 17 residues. CDR1 SGDLS and CDR2 YYNGEE come from the germline V gene. Trimming cost V 0 bases and J 2 bases; bases outside gene matches: 7. The CDR3: CASSVDGQGKAGNTIYF. The DNA of the CDR3 is TGTGCCAGCAGCGTAGATGGACAGGGAAAAGCTGGAAACACCATATATTTT.

The rearrangement joins TRBV5-4 to TRBJ2-5; TRBD1 is a possible D gene (6 bases). Trimming removed 0 bases at V and 5 bases at J, with 11 bases between. This CDR3 spans 14 amino acids. CDR1 and CDR2 (germline): SGHNT, YYREEE (reference sequence). The CDR3 DNA is TGTGCCAGCAGCTTGGACAGGGTGTACGAGACCCAGTACTTC. The encoded protein is CASSLDRVYETQYF.

The chain uses TRBV28 and TRBJ2-3; 10 positions agree with TRBD2. Germline V CDR1 and CDR2: MDHEN, SYDVKM. The V segment lost 6 bases and the J segment 6 bases; nucleotides outside the gene matches: 6. The CDR3 has 14 residues. CDR3 sequence: CASRGTSGDDTQYF. The CDR3 DNA follows: TGTGCCAGCAGGGGCACTAGCGGGGATGATACGCAGTATTTT.

The genes are TRBV5-1 and TRBJ1-3, with 11 bases matching TRBD1. Germline lookup yields CDR1 SGHRS and CDR2 YFSETQ. V was clipped by 4 bases and J by 0 bases; unmatched bases: 9. This CDR3 comprises 18 residues. CDR3 protein: CASSPGQGDYLSGNTIYF. Written as DNA, the CDR3 is TGCGCCAGCAGCCCGGGACAGGGGGATTATCTCTCTGGAAACACCATATATTTT.

The CDR3 nucleotides are TGTGCCAGCAGCTTAGGACCGACTTCCAACGAGCAGTACTTC. Protein sequence: CASSLGPTSNEQYF. This chain connects TRBV11-2 to TRBJ2-7; no clear D. Trimming removed 1 base at V and 5 bases at J, with 12 bases between. CDR3 length: 14 residues. The germline V gene has CDR1 SGHAT and CDR2 FQNNGV.

As concerns this clone: Other DNA sequences in this specimen translate into the identical CDR3. The CDR3 region is CASSVSVQETQYF. The CDR3 nucleotides read TGCGCCAGCAGTGTGTCGGTCCAAGAGACCCAGTACTTC. This chain connects TRBV5-1 to TRBJ2-5; D is undetermined. Germline V gene data show CDR1 as SGHRS and CDR2 as YFSETQ. Trimming removed 5 bases at V and 1 base at J, with 9 bases between. CDR3 length: 13 amino acids.

The rearrangement uses TRBV27 and TRBJ1-6, with D possibly TRBD1 on 6 matching bases. This CDR3 spans 15 amino acids. V was shortened by 2 bases and J by 5 bases, with 10 bases between the two germline ends. Germline CDR1 and CDR2: MNHEY and SMNVEV (reference sequence). This CDR3 is CASSLEGHHNSPLHF. DNA for the CDR3: TGTGCCAGCAGTTTAGAGGGACACCATAATTCACCCCTCCACTTT.